This TCR beta chain comes out of a study of siplizumab effects on memory and regulatory T cells. General observations from the study: Naive T cells seemed more diverse than memory cells and seemed major alloresponse contributors. Sequences that were alloreactive and traceable to unstimulated CD4+ memory cells were significantly reduced by siplizumab. Roughly 75-95% of proliferating clones (CD4+ or CD8+) could not be assigned a naive or memory phenotype. The average Treg-derived proportion among mappable alloreactive CD4+ clones was 65% to 80% with siplizumab versus 26.9% in controls.

Clones were sequenced by immunoSEQ multiplex PCR, and TCRdb holds only the in-frame ones, with some missing. Here the sample spans around 100,000 clones, approximately 94% being singletons. Trimming took 0 bases from V and 0 from J, leaving 9 bases between them. The CDR3 is made up of 15 amino acids. Germline V gene lookup returns CDR1 SGHKS and CDR2 YYEKEE (reference sequence). As regards this clone: Its antigen is not known.

Sequenced input: non-Treg CD4+ T cells sorted from blood. The chain uses TRBV5-5 and TRBJ1-2, with D hard to call. This TCR came from a human donor in good health. The CDR3 is CASSLVRQTNYGYTF. For the CDR3, the DNA is TGTGCCAGCAGCTTGGTGCGACAAACTAACTATGGCTACACCTTC.